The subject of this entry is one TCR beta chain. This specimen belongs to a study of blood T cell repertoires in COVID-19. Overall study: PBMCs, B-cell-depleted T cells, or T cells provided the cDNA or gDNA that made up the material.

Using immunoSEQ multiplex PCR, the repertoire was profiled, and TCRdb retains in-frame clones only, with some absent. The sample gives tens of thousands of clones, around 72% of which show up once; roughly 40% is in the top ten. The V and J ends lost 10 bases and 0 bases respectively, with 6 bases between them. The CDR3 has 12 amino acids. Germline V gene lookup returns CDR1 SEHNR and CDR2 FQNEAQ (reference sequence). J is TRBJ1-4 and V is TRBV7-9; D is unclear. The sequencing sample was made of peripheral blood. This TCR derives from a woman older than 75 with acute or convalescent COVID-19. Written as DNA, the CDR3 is TGTGCCACCGGAGCAACTAATGAAAAACTGTTTTTT. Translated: CATGATNEKLFF.